The TCR beta chain described here comes from a study of regulatory T cells in long-lasting Graves disease. The overall study: New Graves' disease cases had less than 3 months of antithyroid drugs.

In its sample, this clonotype was seen a few times. Time point specified: newly diagnosed GD, antithyroid drugs for less than 3 months. Extracted RNA from PBMCs served as the source of the TCR library. The EDTA tubes were filled with 7.5 to 9 milliliters of drawn peripheral blood. The TCR beta library used iRepertoire HTBI primers with Arm-PCR amplification of CDR3. TCRdb recomputed calls from the multiplex PCR reads with MiXCR, one row per CDR3 protein. The sample gives about 560,000 distinct CDR3 sequences, about 16% of which show up once; more than 10% is in the top ten. The sample also formed part of further work on T cells in Graves' hyperthyroidism and ophthalmopathy. That source adds: The model forecast ophthalmopathy, anticipating it by a median around 6.4 months before onset.

This sequence was found in a man between 18 and 29 years old with Graves disease. The sample here was peripheral blood mononuclear cells (PBMCs), taken at new diagnosis, from a patient treated with antithyroid drugs.

The chain's CDR3 is CASGLSGVHNTGELFF. Written as DNA, the CDR3 is TGTGCTAGTGGTTTGTCAGGGGTCCATAACACCGGGGAGCTGTTTTTT. V usage is TRBV12-5 and J usage is TRBJ2-2; D might be TRBD1 (6 bases). The CDR3 is made up of 16 amino acids. Germline V gene lookup returns CDR1 LGHNT and CDR2 FRNRAP. The V end lost 2 bases, the J end lost 2 bases, and 12 bases lay between the germline ends. Drawing the rest from reference TRBV12-5 and TRBJ2-2, the complete variable domain is DARVTQTPRHKVTEMGQEVTMRCQPILGHNTVFWYRQTMMQGLELLAYFRNRAPLDDSGMPKDRFSAEMPDATLATLKIQPSEPRDSAVYFCASGLSGVHNTGELFFGEGSRLTVL.